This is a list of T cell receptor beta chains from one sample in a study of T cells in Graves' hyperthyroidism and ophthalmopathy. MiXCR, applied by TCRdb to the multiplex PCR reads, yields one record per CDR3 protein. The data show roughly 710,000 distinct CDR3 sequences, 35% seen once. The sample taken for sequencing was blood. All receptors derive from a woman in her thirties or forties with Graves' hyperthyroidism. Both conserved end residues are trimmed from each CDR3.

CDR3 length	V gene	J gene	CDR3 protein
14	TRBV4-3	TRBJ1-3	ASSQDLNKRGNTIY
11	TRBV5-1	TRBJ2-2	ASMGRGTGELF
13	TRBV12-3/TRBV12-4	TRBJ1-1	ASGGQGLWNTEAF
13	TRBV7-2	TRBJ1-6	ASSLGAPGNSPLH
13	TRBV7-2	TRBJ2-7	ASSPTSGLSYEQY
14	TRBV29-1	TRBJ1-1	SVGTGTGDLFTEAF
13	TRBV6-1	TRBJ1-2	ASSPQGVLAHDYT
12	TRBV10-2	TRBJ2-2	ASSAGDRDGELF
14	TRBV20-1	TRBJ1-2	SARKDRGRILYGYT
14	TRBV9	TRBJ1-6	ASSVEGYTYNSPLH
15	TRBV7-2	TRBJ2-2	ASSGHAGRPNTGELF
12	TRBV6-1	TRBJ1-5	ASSTTGANQPQH
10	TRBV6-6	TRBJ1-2	ASSYDGRGYT
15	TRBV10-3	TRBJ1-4	AINGGRDRLIREKLF
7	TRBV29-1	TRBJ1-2	SVEVRYT
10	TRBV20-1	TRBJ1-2	SGPGPNYGYT
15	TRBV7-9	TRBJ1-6	ASSTDRDVLYNSPLH
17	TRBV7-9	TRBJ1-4	ASSMESAGTGATNEKLF
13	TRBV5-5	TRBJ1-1	ASSPYPEVNTEAF
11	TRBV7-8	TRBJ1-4	ASSPTAGEKLF
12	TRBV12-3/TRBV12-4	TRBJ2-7	ASSVRDAYYEQY
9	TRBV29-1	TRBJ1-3	SVDSGSAIY
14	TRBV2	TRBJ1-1	ASSLKGTVRNTEAF
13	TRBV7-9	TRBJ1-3	ASSIWYWSGNTIY
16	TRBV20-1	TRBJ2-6	SARSIQSWDSGANVLT
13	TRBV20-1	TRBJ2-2	SAIPARLNTGELF
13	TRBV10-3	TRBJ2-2	ATRPGLADTGELF
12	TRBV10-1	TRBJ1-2	ASSEGTGSHGYT
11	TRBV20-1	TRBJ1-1	SARQGSDTEAF
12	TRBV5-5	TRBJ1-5	ASSLVSGEQPQH
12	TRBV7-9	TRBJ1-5	ASSPPTGVQPQH
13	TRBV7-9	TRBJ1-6	ASSLQRLINSPLH
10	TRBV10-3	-	AISESFETQY
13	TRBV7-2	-	ASSLFEGTYNEQF
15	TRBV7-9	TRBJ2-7	ASSFRTGGGINYEQY
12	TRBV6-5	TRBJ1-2	ASSPLTRGRGYT
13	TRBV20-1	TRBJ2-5	SAMGLAGVQETQY
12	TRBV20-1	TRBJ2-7	SAMGLAVNYEQY
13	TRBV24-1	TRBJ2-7	ATSSQVTGSYEQY
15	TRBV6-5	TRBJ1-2	ASSYRGTPGGYDGYT